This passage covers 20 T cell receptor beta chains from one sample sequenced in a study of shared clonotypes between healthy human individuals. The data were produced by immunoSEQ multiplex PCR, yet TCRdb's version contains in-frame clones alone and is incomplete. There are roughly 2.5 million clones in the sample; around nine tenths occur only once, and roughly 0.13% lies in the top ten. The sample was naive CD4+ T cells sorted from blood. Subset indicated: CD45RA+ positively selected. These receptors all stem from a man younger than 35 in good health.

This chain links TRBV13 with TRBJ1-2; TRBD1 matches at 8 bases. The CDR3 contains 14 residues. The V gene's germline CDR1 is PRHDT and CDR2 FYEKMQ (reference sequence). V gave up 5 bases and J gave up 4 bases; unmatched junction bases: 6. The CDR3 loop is CASSPGQGSYGYTF. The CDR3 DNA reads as TGTGCCAGCAGCCCAGGACAGGGTAGCTATGGCTACACCTTC. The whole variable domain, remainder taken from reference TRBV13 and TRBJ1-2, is AAGVIQSPRHLIKEKRETATLKCYPIPRHDTVYWYQQGPGQDPQFLISFYEKMQSDKGSIPDRFSAQQFSDYHSELNMSSLELGDSALYFCASSPGQGSYGYTFGSGTRLTVV.

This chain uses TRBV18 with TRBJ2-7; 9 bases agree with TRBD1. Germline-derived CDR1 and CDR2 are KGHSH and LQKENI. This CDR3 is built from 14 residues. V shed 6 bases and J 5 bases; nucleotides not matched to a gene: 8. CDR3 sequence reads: CASSPPGQGNEQYF. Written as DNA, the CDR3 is TGTGCCAGCTCTCCTCCGGGACAGGGCAACGAGCAGTACTTC.

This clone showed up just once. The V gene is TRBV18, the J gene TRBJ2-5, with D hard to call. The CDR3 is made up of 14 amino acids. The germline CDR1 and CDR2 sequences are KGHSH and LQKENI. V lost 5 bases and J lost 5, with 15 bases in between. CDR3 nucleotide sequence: TGTGCCAGCTCATCGGGCCAGTCGCGGGAGACCCAGTACTTC. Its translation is CASSSGQSRETQYF. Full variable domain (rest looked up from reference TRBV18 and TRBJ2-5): NAGVMQNPRHLVRRRGQEARLRCSPMKGHSHVYWYRQLPEEGLKFMVYLQKENIIDESGMPKERFSAEFPKEGPSILRIQQVVRGDSAAYFCASSSGQSRETQYFGPGTRLLVL.

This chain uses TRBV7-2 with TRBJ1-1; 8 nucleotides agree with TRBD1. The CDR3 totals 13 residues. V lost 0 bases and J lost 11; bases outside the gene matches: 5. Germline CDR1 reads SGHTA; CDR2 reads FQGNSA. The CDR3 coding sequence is TGTGCCAGCAGCTTAGCGAGGGACAGGTCGGCTTTCTTT. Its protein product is CASSLARDRSAFF. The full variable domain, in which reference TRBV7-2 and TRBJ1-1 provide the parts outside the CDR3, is GAGVSQSPSNKVTEKGKDVELRCDPISGHTALYWYRQSLGQGLEFLIYFQGNSAPDKSGLPSDRFSAERTGGSVSTLTIQRTQQEDSAVYLCASSLARDRSAFFGQGTRLTVV.

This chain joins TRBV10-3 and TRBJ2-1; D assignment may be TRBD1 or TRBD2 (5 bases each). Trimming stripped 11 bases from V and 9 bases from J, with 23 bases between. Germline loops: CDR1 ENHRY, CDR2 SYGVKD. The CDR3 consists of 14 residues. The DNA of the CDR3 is TGTGCCGCTCAACCGGGACGGACCCCAGGTGAGCAGTTCTTC. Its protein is CAAQPGRTPGEQFF.

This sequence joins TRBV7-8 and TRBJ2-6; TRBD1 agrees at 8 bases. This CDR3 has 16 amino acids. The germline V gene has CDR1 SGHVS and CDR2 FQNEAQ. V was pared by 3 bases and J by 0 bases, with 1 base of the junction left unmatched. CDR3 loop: CASSFTGGSGANVLTF. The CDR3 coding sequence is TGTGCCAGCAGCTTCACAGGGGGCTCTGGGGCCAACGTCCTGACTTTC.

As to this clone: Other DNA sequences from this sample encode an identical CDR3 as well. CDR3 in amino acids: CASSPRGGETQYF. The CDR3 coding sequence is TGTGCCAGCTCACCGAGGGGAGGAGAGACCCAGTACTTC. The rearrangement links TRBV18 to TRBJ2-5; perhaps TRBD2 as D (6 bases). The V and J ends lost 3 bases and 4 bases respectively, with 9 bases between them. CDR1 and CDR2 from the germline V gene are KGHSH and LQKENI. This CDR3 has 13 residues.

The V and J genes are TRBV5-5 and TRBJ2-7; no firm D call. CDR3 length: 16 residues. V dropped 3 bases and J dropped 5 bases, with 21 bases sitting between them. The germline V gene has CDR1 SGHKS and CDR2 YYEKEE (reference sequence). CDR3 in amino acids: CASSSGGPTFSNEQYF. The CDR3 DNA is TGTGCCAGCAGCTCCGGTGGCCCGACGTTTAGTAACGAGCAGTACTTC.

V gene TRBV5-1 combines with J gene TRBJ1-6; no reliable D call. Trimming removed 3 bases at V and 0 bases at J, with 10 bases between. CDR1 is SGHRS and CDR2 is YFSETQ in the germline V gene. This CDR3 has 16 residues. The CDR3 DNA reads TGCGCCAGCAGCTCGGACCGGAGCTCCTATAATTCACCCCTCCACTTT. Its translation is CASSSDRSSYNSPLHF.

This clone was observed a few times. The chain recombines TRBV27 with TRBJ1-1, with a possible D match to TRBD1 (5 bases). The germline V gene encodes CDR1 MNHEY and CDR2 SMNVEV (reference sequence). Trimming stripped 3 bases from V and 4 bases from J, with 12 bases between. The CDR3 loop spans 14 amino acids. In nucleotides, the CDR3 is TGTGCCAGCAGTTTCGGGACGGTGGGCACTGAAGCTTTCTTT. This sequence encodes CASSFGTVGTEAFF.

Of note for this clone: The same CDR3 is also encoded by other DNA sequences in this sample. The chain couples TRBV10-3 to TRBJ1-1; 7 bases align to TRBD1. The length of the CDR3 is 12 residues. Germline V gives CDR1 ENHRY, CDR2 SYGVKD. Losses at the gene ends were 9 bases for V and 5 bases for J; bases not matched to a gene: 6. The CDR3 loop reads CAIRQGGTEAFF. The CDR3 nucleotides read TGTGCCATTAGACAGGGCGGAACTGAAGCTTTCTTT.

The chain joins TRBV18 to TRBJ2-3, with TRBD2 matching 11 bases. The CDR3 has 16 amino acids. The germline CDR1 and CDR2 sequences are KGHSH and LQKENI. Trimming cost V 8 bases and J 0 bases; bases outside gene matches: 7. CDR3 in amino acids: CASTATSGASTDTQYF. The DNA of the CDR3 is TGTGCCAGCACGGCGACTAGCGGGGCTAGCACAGATACGCAGTATTTT.

The CDR3 DNA sequence: TGTGCCAGCAGTTACTCTGACAGGGACACCGGGGAGCTGTTTTTT. Its translation is CASSYSDRDTGELFF. V is TRBV6-6 and J is TRBJ2-2; TRBD1 matches 7 bases. With 0 bases clipped from V and 3 bases from J, the junction kept 1 base outside the gene matches. The germline V gene has CDR1 MNHNY and CDR2 SVGAGI (reference sequence). The CDR3 is 15 amino acids.

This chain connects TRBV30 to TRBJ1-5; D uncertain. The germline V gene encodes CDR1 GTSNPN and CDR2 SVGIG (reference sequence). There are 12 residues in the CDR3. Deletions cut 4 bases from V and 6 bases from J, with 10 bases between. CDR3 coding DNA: TGTGCCTGGAAGGGAGGTAGTCAGCCCCAGCATTTT. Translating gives CAWKGGSQPQHF.

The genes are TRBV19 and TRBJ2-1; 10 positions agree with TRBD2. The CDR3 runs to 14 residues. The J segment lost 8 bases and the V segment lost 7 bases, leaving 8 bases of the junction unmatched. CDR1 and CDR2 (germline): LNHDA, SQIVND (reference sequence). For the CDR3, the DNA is TGTGCCAGTACCTCTAGCGGGAGCGATTATGAGCAGTTCTTC. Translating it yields CASTSSGSDYEQFF.

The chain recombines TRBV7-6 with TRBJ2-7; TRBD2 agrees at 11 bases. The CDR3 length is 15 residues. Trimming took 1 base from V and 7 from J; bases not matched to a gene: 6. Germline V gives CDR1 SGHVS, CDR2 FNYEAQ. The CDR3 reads CASSLVLAGVGEQYF. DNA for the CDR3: TGTGCCAGCAGCTTAGTACTAGCGGGAGTCGGAGAGCAGTACTTC.

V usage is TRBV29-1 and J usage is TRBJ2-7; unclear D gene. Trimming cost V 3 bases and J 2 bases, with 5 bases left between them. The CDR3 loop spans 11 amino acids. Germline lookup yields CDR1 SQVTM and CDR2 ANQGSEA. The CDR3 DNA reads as TGCAGCGTTGAGTCCGCCTACGAGCAGTACTTC. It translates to CSVESAYEQYF.

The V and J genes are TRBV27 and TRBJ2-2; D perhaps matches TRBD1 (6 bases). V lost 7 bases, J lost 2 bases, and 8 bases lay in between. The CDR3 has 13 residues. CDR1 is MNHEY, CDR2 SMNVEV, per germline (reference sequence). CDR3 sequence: CASTGANTGELFF. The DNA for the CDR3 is TGTGCCAGCACAGGGGCCAACACCGGGGAGCTGTTTTTT.

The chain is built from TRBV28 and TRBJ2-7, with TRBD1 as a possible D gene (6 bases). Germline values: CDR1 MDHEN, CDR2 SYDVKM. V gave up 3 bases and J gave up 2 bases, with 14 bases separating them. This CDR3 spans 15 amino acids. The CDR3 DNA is TGTGCCAGCAGTTTGGATAGGGGGTTTACCTACGAGCAGTACTTC. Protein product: CASSLDRGFTYEQYF.

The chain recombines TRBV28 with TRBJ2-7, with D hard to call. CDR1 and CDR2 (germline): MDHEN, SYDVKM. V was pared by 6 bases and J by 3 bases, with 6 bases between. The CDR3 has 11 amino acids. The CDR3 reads CASRDFYEQYF. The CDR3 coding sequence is TGTGCCAGCAGAGACTTCTACGAGCAGTACTTC.